This entry describes one T cell receptor beta chain. Participants were placed into cohorts based on the clinical history they reported. The data derive from a study of blood T cell repertoires in COVID-19. Background on the study: Material from acute and convalescent COVID-19 was sourced from the United States, Italy and Spain. T cells, B-cell-depleted T cells, or PBMCs supplied cDNA or gDNA.

Clones were read by immunoSEQ multiplex PCR, and TCRdb kept only the in-frame ones, dropping some. The data show about 180,000 clones, with about 82% seen just once and 7% to 10% held by the top ten. The clonotype originates from a woman aged 25 to 39 who had recovered from COVID-19. Specimen: PBMCs or T cells enriched from blood (not recorded which).

The CDR3 here is CASSSTGENGYTF. In DNA, the CDR3 is TGTGCCAGCAGTTCAACAGGGGAGAATGGCTACACCTTC. The chain carries TRBV6-5 and TRBJ1-2; TRBD1 aligns across 7 bases. Unmatched junction bases numbered 5, after V lost 4 bases and J lost 6 bases. The CDR3 is 13 residues long. The germline gives CDR1 MNHEY, CDR2 SVGAGI.